These 3 T cell receptor beta chains were all obtained from the same sample, sequenced in a study of blood T cell repertoires in COVID-19. The data were produced by immunoSEQ multiplex PCR, yet TCRdb's version contains in-frame clones alone and is incomplete. The table has some 180,000 clones, roughly 79% seen once; the top ten hold roughly 9.6%. The sample taken for sequencing was peripheral blood. These receptors were obtained from a woman between 40 and 55 years old with COVID-19, enrolled during active disease.

This clone was recorded many times. The chain joins TRBV11-1 to TRBJ2-1; unclear D gene. Between the trimmed V and J ends, which lost 1 base and 10 bases, there was a span of 14 bases. Germline V CDR1 and CDR2: SGHAT, FQDESV (reference sequence). The CDR3 is 14 amino acids. The CDR3 here is CASSLGIRGAEQFF. The CDR3 region has the DNA TGTGCCAGCAGCTTAGGCATTAGAGGCGCCGAGCAGTTCTTC.

This rearrangement joins TRBV27 to TRBJ1-2; D is possibly TRBD1 (5 bases). Germline V gene sequence: CDR1 MNHEY, CDR2 SMNVEV (reference sequence). V lost 2 bases and J 8 bases, leaving 9 bases between the germline ends. The CDR3 consists of 12 residues. Written as DNA, the CDR3 is TGTGCCAGCAGTTTAAAAGGGGAAGGCTACACCTTC. It is translated as CASSLKGEGYTF.

The chain has TRBV10-2 and TRBJ2-1; 10 positions match TRBD2. The CDR3 spans 14 residues. Germline V gene sequence: CDR1 WSHSY, CDR2 SAAADI. Trimming at V came to 6 bases and at J to 12 bases, leaving 11 bases not matched to a gene. CDR3 sequence (DNA): TGCGCCAGCAGGGGGACTAGCGCCTCGAGGGGGCAGTTCTTC. It specifies CASRGTSASRGQFF.